This is a list of T cell receptor beta chains from one sample in a study of cytomegalovirus exposure and HLA in healthy donors. The method was immunoSEQ multiplex PCR; TCRdb's version includes in-frame clones alone and lacks a portion of them. Of a few hundred thousand clones listed, about 93% are singletons. Material: PBMCs. Receptor source: a girl aged 2 to 9 in good health and CMV-seronegative. Each CDR3 is given with its conserved first and last residue.

v_call | cdr3_aa
TRBV27 | CASTLGGDFNEQFF
TRBV7-3 | CASSFTGTGDNEQFF
TRBV7-9 | CASSQGGVPTNEKLFF
TRBV19 | CASMQAGVSAHEQFF
TRBV9 | CASSVGVGGGSLLYGYTF
TRBV6-6 | CASRWDSASNQPQHF
TRBV19 | CASSIGGDTQYF
TRBV7-6 | CASSLTLPGAYSPLHF
TRBV23-1 | CASSLQGSPQPQHF
TRBV11-1 | CASSFYRDLGEQYF
TRBV4-1 | CASSPRQGFYNEQFF
TRBV10-1 | CASSEASGPWETQYF
TRBV5-6 | CASSLQGTNNSPLHF
TRBV11-2 | CASSFTGVYQETQYF
TRBV30 | CAWSDSTEAFF
TRBV5-4 | CASSSRGRASYEQYF
TRBV6-5 | CASSRPREGINEQFF
TRBV5-1 | CASSLAPRGEGINTEAFF
TRBV6-5 | CASSRWGQGGEKLFF
TRBV6-5 | CASCPGQSSYNEQFF
TRBV5-4 | CASSLTGGWETQYF
TRBV27 | CASSLHRSSSYNSPLHF
TRBV27 | CASSYRAGGGNEQFF
TRBV15 | CATSSRQGGGSPNNSPLHF
TRBV2 | CASKWRGMNTEAFF
TRBV6-5 | CASSRQDNQPQHF
TRBV7-2 | CASSLDVRYEQYF
TRBV7-9 | CASSFGGTGELFF
TRBV27 | CASSISTAAGNTIYF
TRBV5-1 | CASSLVTSYEQYF
TRBV7-2 | CASSATGTSHEQFF
TRBV27 | CASGIRLAGLEVTQYF
TRBV2 | CASTLPDRIYGYTF
TRBV15 | CATSRAGTSGSLYEQYF
TRBV9 | CASSGRAEDTQYF
TRBV5-1 | CASSLVGDSYEQYF
TRBV6-5 | CASSYAGLEERLFF
TRBV30 | CAWMKRDSSYEQYF
TRBV2 | CASSDQTTPAETQYF
TRBV15 | CATSSIQGALDYEQYF